This entry lists 31 T cell receptor beta chains sequenced from one sample in a study of beta chain features in type 1 diabetes. Study-level points and caveats: Among all four CD4+ subsets, Type 1 diabetes patients had TCRB CDR3s that were moderately but significantly shorter.

These receptors have no known antigen. Sequenced material consisted of expressed TCRB transcripts (all of the isolated RNA was reverse transcribed). Assay: immunoSEQ multiplex PCR; the TCRdb copy retains only in-frame clones and omits some. The repertoire includes about 260,000 clones, roughly 20% of them detected once, and around 0.028% sits in the top ten. What was sequenced was naive CD4+ T cells from blood. Receptors originate from a woman between 40 and 55 years old with type 1 diabetes.

This clone showed up just a few times. The chain carries TRBV4-3 and TRBJ2-7, with 9 bases identical to TRBD2. The CDR3 sequence is 14 residues long. V dropped 1 base and J dropped 4; count of bases not matched to a gene: 2. Germline V gene data show CDR1 as LGHNA and CDR2 as YSLEER. CDR3 DNA sequence: TGCGCCAGCAGCCAAGGACTAGCGGAGTACGAGCAGTACTTC. It specifies CASSQGLAEYEQYF.

The chain uses TRBV4-1 and TRBJ1-6; possible D gene TRBD1, 5 bases. The germline CDR1 and CDR2 sequences are MGHRA and YSYEKL. V was trimmed by 1 base and J by 4 bases, leaving 5 bases between them. This CDR3 region has 14 residues. CDR3 bases: TGCGCCAGCAGCCAAGGACAGTATAATTCACCCCTCCACTTT. This encodes CASSQGQYNSPLHF.

This chain joins TRBV7-2 and TRBJ1-5; possibly TRBD1 for D (5 bases). The CDR3 loop spans 15 amino acids. Per the germline V gene, CDR1 is SGHTA and CDR2 is FQGNSA. With 4 bases removed from V and 4 bases from J, the gap between germline ends came to 14 bases. CDR3 bases: TGTGCCAGCAGCTCCCGGGACGGGAGGAATCAGCCCCAGCATTTT. Translated, it gives CASSSRDGRNQPQHF.

This clone came up a few times. This chain connects TRBV10-3 to TRBJ2-7; unclear D gene. CDR1 ENHRY and CDR2 SYGVKD come from the germline V gene. This CDR3 comprises 15 residues. Trimming took 2 bases from V and 0 from J, leaving 11 bases between them. The chain's CDR3 is CAISEPLGNSYEQYF. CDR3 sequence (DNA): TGTGCCATCAGTGAGCCCCTAGGAAACTCCTACGAGCAGTACTTC.

The V call is TRBV9, the J call TRBJ1-1; TRBD1 matches at 7 bases. Per the germline V gene, CDR1 is SGDLS and CDR2 is YYNGEE. V lost 0 bases and J lost 5; bases outside the gene matches: 7. This CDR3 is 15 amino acids long. The CDR3 protein is CASSVANRGGTEAFF. CDR3 in DNA: TGTGCCAGCAGCGTAGCCAACAGGGGAGGTACTGAAGCTTTCTTT.

The sample holds a few counts of this clone. The chain is built from TRBV19 and TRBJ2-3, with 7 bases matching TRBD2. V lost 6 bases, J lost 6 bases, and 3 bases stayed unmatched. The CDR3 totals 12 residues. Germline V CDR1 and CDR2: LNHDA, SQIVND (reference sequence). Written as DNA, the CDR3 is TGTGCCAGTAGCTCGGGAGGCGATACGCAGTATTTT. Encoded protein: CASSSGGDTQYF.

The chain joins TRBV11-3 to TRBJ2-1; D gene ambiguous. This CDR3 region has 14 residues. The V gene lost 3 bases and the J gene lost 0 bases, with 6 bases spanning the gap. CDR1 SGHNT and CDR2 YENEEA come from the germline V gene. The DNA of the CDR3 is TGTGCCAGCAGCTTGATGAGCTCCTACAATGAGCAGTTCTTC. Its translation: CASSLMSSYNEQFF.

The V gene is TRBV19, the J gene TRBJ1-1, with 9 nucleotides matching TRBD1. CDR3 length equals 14 residues. V trimming: 7 bases; J trimming: 1 base; junction bases outside the gene matches: 4. Looked up from germline, CDR1 is LNHDA and CDR2 is SQIVND (reference sequence). The CDR3 bases are TGTGCCAGTACCCCGGACAGGGGGAACACTGAAGCTTTCTTT. Translation gives CASTPDRGNTEAFF.

This chain connects TRBV9 to TRBJ1-6; the match to TRBD1 covers 7 bases. Unmatched junction bases numbered 3, after V lost 1 base and J lost 8 bases. This CDR3 has 14 amino acids. Germline CDR1 SGDLS, CDR2 YYNGEE. The CDR3: CASSVTGEDSPLHF. The CDR3 nucleotides read TGTGCCAGCAGCGTAACAGGGGAGGATTCACCCCTCCACTTT.

The chain has TRBV11-3 and TRBJ1-1, with TRBD1 as a possible D gene (5 bases). Germline values: CDR1 SGHNT, CDR2 YENEEA. The CDR3 covers 13 residues. Trimming took 2 bases from V and 3 from J, leaving 7 bases between them. The CDR3 loop reads CASSLQGDTEAFF. The CDR3 DNA is TGTGCCAGCAGCTTACAGGGTGACACTGAAGCTTTCTTT.

Only a few counts were recorded for this clone. The V gene is TRBV4-3, the J gene TRBJ1-1; D is uncertain. The CDR3 runs to 15 residues. The V end was cut by 1 base, the J end by 0 bases, with 9 bases between. Germline loops: CDR1 LGHNA, CDR2 YSLEER. The CDR3 reads CASSQGPDVNTEAFF. The DNA for the CDR3 is TGCGCCAGCAGCCAAGGGCCCGATGTGAACACTGAAGCTTTCTTT.

This clone was seen more than once but under ten times. The chain has TRBV7-9 and TRBJ2-1; 8 bases are shared with TRBD1. The germline V gene encodes CDR1 SEHNR and CDR2 FQNEAQ (reference sequence). This CDR3 contains 14 residues. Trimming cost V 5 bases and J 16 bases; bases outside gene matches: 16. This CDR3 is CASSLSSSGTGGFF. CDR3 coding DNA: TGTGCCAGCAGCCTTTCCTCTTCCGGGACAGGAGGCTTCTTC.

The V gene is TRBV5-1, the J gene TRBJ2-5; 8 bases map to TRBD2. J lost 4 bases, V lost 1 base, and 3 bases had no gene match. Germline V lookup: CDR1 SGHRS, CDR2 YFSETQ. This CDR3 is 14 amino acids long. CDR3 protein: CASSLWREAETQYF. CDR3 DNA: TGCGCCAGCAGCTTGTGGCGGGAGGCAGAGACCCAGTACTTC.

This clone was seen more than once but under ten times. The chain employs TRBV2 and TRBJ2-3, with 9 bases that match TRBD2. The V segment lost 0 bases and the J segment 5 bases; nucleotides outside the gene matches: 6. Germline CDR1 reads SNHLY; CDR2 reads FYNNEI. The CDR3 is made up of 16 amino acids. The CDR3 DNA sequence: TGTGCCAGCAGTGAAGCGCTAGCGGGGCGGGTAGATACGCAGTATTTT. It encodes CASSEALAGRVDTQYF.

This rearrangement joins TRBV7-9 to TRBJ1-2; D perhaps matches TRBD1 (5 bases). In germline, CDR1 is SEHNR, CDR2 FQNEAQ (reference sequence). The CDR3 totals 14 residues. The V end was cut by 5 bases, the J end by 9 bases, with 19 bases between. In nucleotides, the CDR3 is TGTGCCAGCAGCCAAGGGACGGAGAGCGGGCGCTACACCTTC. This gives the protein CASSQGTESGRYTF.

Only a few counts were recorded for this clone. The genes are TRBV9 and TRBJ2-7; 7 bases map to TRBD1. The CDR3 extends over 15 amino acids. V shed 4 bases, J shed 3 bases, and the junction held 10 bases outside the gene matches. Germline CDR1 and CDR2: SGDLS and YYNGEE. The chain's CDR3 is CASSPGLGQFYEQYF. As DNA, the CDR3 is TGTGCCAGCAGCCCCGGCTTGGGACAGTTCTACGAGCAGTACTTC.

The V call is TRBV9, the J call TRBJ1-5; D uncertain. Germline CDR1 SGDLS, CDR2 YYNGEE. Trimming stripped 4 bases from V and 5 bases from J, with 10 bases between. The CDR3 has 13 residues. In DNA form, the CDR3 reads TGTGCCAGCAGCCGACTCGGTGATCAGCCCCAGCATTTT. As protein: CASSRLGDQPQHF.

This clone was observed a handful of times. The gene calls are TRBV7-9 and TRBJ2-3, with 9 bases matching TRBD1. CDR3 length: 17 residues. Germline-derived CDR1 and CDR2 are SEHNR and FQNEAQ (reference sequence). The V segment lost 5 bases and the J segment 2 bases; nucleotides outside the gene matches: 11. This CDR3 is CASSERVRDRVTDTQYF. The CDR3 region has the DNA TGTGCCAGCAGCGAGAGGGTTCGGGACAGGGTCACAGATACGCAGTATTTT.

This clone turned up a few times. Distinct nucleotide sequences in the sample also encode this CDR3. The CDR3 DNA is TGCGCCAGCAGCCCAGGGTCCTACGAGCAGTACTTC. It yields the protein CASSPGSYEQYF. J is TRBJ2-7 and V is TRBV5-1, with D possibly matching TRBD1 (5 bases). V lost 4 bases and J 1 base, leaving 6 bases between the germline ends. The CDR3 has 12 amino acids. Germline V gene data show CDR1 as SGHRS and CDR2 as YFSETQ.

This clone showed up just a few times. J is TRBJ2-2 and V is TRBV5-1, with D perhaps matching TRBD2 (7 bases). Germline V lookup: CDR1 SGHRS, CDR2 YFSETQ. The CDR3 runs 14 residues. V lost 6 bases and J lost 5, with 14 bases in between. The CDR3 nucleotides read TGCGCCAGCAATCCGGGGGGCGTTACCGGGGAGCTGTTTTTT. Protein sequence: CASNPGGVTGELFF.

In this sample, this clone turned up a few times. The rearrangement joins TRBV28 to TRBJ2-1; perhaps TRBD1 as D (5 bases). Trimming removed 3 bases from V and 6 bases from J, with 12 bases in between. Germline V gives CDR1 MDHEN, CDR2 SYDVKM. The CDR3 has 14 residues. In DNA, the CDR3 is TGTGCCAGCAGTTTTCTCGGACAAGGCAATGAGCAGTTCTTC. Amino acid sequence: CASSFLGQGNEQFF.

This chain connects TRBV5-6 to TRBJ2-1; D is unresolved. Germline-derived CDR1 and CDR2 are SGHDT and YYEEEE. Trimming pared 5 bases from V and 7 bases from J, leaving 10 bases between. This CDR3 region has 12 residues. The CDR3 is CASSYLKNEQFF. CDR3 bases: TGTGCCAGCAGTTACCTAAAGAATGAGCAGTTCTTC.

This chain uses TRBV4-2 with TRBJ1-1, with D possibly TRBD1 on 5 matching bases. The CDR3 contains 13 residues. Trimming pared 3 bases from V and 3 bases from J, leaving 8 bases between. Germline V lookup: CDR1 LGHNA, CDR2 YNFKEQ. The CDR3 DNA reads as TGTGCCAGCAGCCAGGACACCGACACTGAAGCTTTCTTT. It yields the protein CASSQDTDTEAFF.

This clone was counted a few times. This chain uses TRBV4-2 with TRBJ2-3; D remains ambiguous. The length of the CDR3 is 13 residues. Trimming took off 8 bases at V and 0 bases at J, with 9 bases between the two ends. Germline V CDR1 and CDR2: LGHNA, YNFKEQ. CDR3 in DNA: TGTGCCAGCTCGGCGACTAGCACAGATACGCAGTATTTT. It is translated as CASSATSTDTQYF.

This clone has a handful of counts. J is TRBJ1-5 and V is TRBV7-2, with D perhaps matching TRBD1 (5 bases). Between the trimmed V and J ends, which lost 5 bases and 6 bases, there was a span of 20 bases. Germline lookup yields CDR1 SGHTA and CDR2 FQGNSA. The CDR3 is 16 residues long. CDR3 protein: CASSEGPTSGGQPQHF. As DNA, the CDR3 is TGTGCCAGCAGCGAAGGACCCACTAGCGGGGGTCAGCCCCAGCATTTT.

The table lists this clone with a few counts. The chain links TRBV5-4 to TRBJ1-1; 8 positions agree with TRBD1. Trimming cost V 3 bases and J 1 base; bases outside gene matches: 5. Germline V gives CDR1 SGHNT, CDR2 YYREEE (reference sequence). CDR3 size: 15 residues. CDR3 protein: CASSSRGQENTEAFF. The DNA of the CDR3 is TGTGCCAGCAGCTCGAGGGGACAGGAGAACACTGAAGCTTTCTTT.

The chain is built from TRBV7-9 and TRBJ2-7; TRBD1 agrees at 7 bases. CDR3 size: 15 residues. The germline V gene encodes CDR1 SEHNR and CDR2 FQNEAQ (reference sequence). The trim removed 3 bases at V and 2 bases at J, leaving 7 bases unmatched. CDR3 DNA: TGTGCCAGCAGCTTGGACGGGACAGAACCCTACGAGCAGTACTTC. Translation: CASSLDGTEPYEQYF.

The table lists this clone with a count of one. The V call is TRBV19, the J call TRBJ1-2; 7 bases align to TRBD1. Unmatched junction bases numbered 4, after V lost 2 bases and J lost 4 bases. The CDR3 extends over 14 amino acids. Germline loops: CDR1 LNHDA, CDR2 SQIVND (reference sequence). CDR3 protein: CASSIRGRGYGYTF. The CDR3 DNA reads TGTGCCAGTAGTATAAGGGGGCGCGGCTATGGCTACACCTTC.

This clone was detected only a few times. The genes are TRBV9 and TRBJ2-7, with a weak D call TRBD2 (6 bases). V lost 4 bases and J 2 bases, leaving 13 bases between the germline ends. The CDR3 contains 14 residues. In germline, CDR1 is SGDLS, CDR2 YYNGEE. The CDR3 loop reads CASSKGGTAYEQYF. CDR3 coding DNA: TGTGCCAGCAGCAAGGGAGGCACAGCCTACGAGCAGTACTTC. The variable domain in full, completed from reference TRBV9 and TRBJ2-7, reads DSGVTQTPKHLITATGQRVTLRCSPRSGDLSVYWYQQSLDQGLQFLIQYYNGEERAKGNILERFSAQQFPDLHSELNLSSLELGDSALYFCASSKGGTAYEQYFGPGTRLTVT.

Of note for this clone: The same CDR3 can be traced to other DNA sequences in this sample. The chain recombines TRBV5-1 with TRBJ1-5, with unresolved D. The germline gives CDR1 SGHRS, CDR2 YFSETQ. V lost 0 bases to trimming and J lost 4 bases, with 8 bases between them. The CDR3 covers 14 residues. The CDR3 region is CASSLGAGNQPQHF. The CDR3 coding sequence is TGCGCCAGCAGCTTGGGGGCTGGGAATCAGCCCCAGCATTTT. The full variable domain, rest sourced from reference TRBV5-1 and TRBJ1-5, is KAGVTQTPRYLIKTRGQQVTLSCSPISGHRSVSWYQQTPGQGLQFLFEYFSETQRNKGNFPGRFSGRQFSNSRSEMNVSTLELGDSALYLCASSLGAGNQPQHFGDGTRLSIL.

The rearrangement joins TRBV29-1 to TRBJ2-7; D gene uncertain. V was clipped by 6 bases and J by 5 bases, with 11 bases between them. The CDR3 is made up of 11 amino acids. Germline V gene lookup returns CDR1 SQVTM and CDR2 ANQGSEA. The CDR3 DNA sequence: TGCAGCGTCTCCGACGGAGACGAGCAGTACTTC. Translation: CSVSDGDEQYF.